These 24 T cell receptor beta chains came from one sample sequenced in a study of CD8+ T cells in alopecia areata. Extracted from the samples, RNA was reverse transcribed into cDNA to serve as the sequencing template. Method: immunoSEQ multiplex PCR; TCRdb's copy keeps in-frame clones and lacks some. This repertoire holds approximately 110,000 clones, and none appear only once. Source material: lesional skin. These receptors were collected from a C3H/HeJ mouse with alopecia areata. For this strain, the MHC haplotype corresponds to H2-k.

This clone turned up a few times. Gene names denote mouse genes. With the read ending 4 residues before the CDR3 end, the germline J gene is used to fill in that end. The chain links TRBV1 to TRBJ2-5, with TRBD2 matching 8 bases. This CDR3 is built from 16 residues. Germline V gene data show CDR1 as NSQYPW and CDR2 as LRSPGD (reference sequence). The sequenced part of the CDR3 DNA is TGCACCTGCAGTGCAGATCGTGGGGGGGGCGAGGAC. Its protein is CTCSADRGGGED. The whole CDR3 is CTCSADRGGGEDTQYF. Full variable domain (rest looked up from reference TRBV1 and TRBJ2-5): VTLLEQNPRWRLVPRGQAVNLRCILKNSQYPWMSWYQQDLQKQLQWLFTLRSPGDKEVKSLPGADYLATRVTDTELRLQVANMSQGRTLYCTCSADRGGGEDTQYFGPGTRLLVL.

This clone was seen only a few times. Gene names are mouse gene names. The CDR3 is cut off 4 residues early in the read; its end comes from the germline J gene. This chain joins TRBV13-3 and TRBJ1-4; 7 positions match TRBD1. With V trimmed by 3 bases and J by 0 bases, 5 bases remained unmatched. CDR3 size: 16 residues. The germline V gene has CDR1 NNHDY and CDR2 SYVADS. The CDR3 bases that were read are TGTGCCAGCAGTGCGACAGGGACCCTTTCCAACGAA. The encoded protein is CASSATGTLSNE. The entire CDR3 sequence reads CASSATGTLSNERLFF.

The sample holds many counts of this clone. The genes and germline here are from mouse. The read terminates 4 residues before the CDR3 end, so the remaining end is supplied by the germline J gene. The V gene is TRBV13-3, the J gene TRBJ1-4; 7 bases fit TRBD1. The J segment lost 0 bases and the V segment lost 0 bases, leaving 14 bases of the junction unmatched. The CDR3 is 20 residues long. Germline values: CDR1 NNHDY, CDR2 SYVADS. CDR3 DNA (partial): TGTGCCAGCAGTGATGTACAGGGGTCGCCCGTCTTTCTTTCCAACGAA. Amino acids: CASSDVQGSPVFLSNE. The complete CDR3 reads CASSDVQGSPVFLSNERLFF. The complete variable domain, with remaining parts taken from reference TRBV13-3 and TRBJ1-4, reads EAAVTQSPRSKVAVTGGKVTLSCHQTNNHDYMYWYRQDTGHGLRLIHYSYVADSTEKGDIPDGYKASRPSQENFSLILELASLSQTAVYFCASSDVQGSPVFLSNERLFFGHGTKLSVL.

As concerns this clone: The translated DNA and TCRdb's protein are not identical at residue 11; the protein here was translated from the DNA. Mouse names are used for the genes. The read terminates 3 residues before the CDR3 end, so the remaining end is supplied by the germline J gene. V is TRBV19 and J is TRBJ1-3, with 12 bases matching TRBD1. The germline CDR1 and CDR2 sequences are FNHDT and SITEND (reference sequence). The CDR3 runs to 14 residues. Trimming at V came to 7 bases and at J to 3 bases, leaving 2 bases not matched to a gene. The CDR3 sequence: CASGTGGFGNTLYF. CDR3 bases read: TGTGCCAGCGGGACAGGGGGCTTTGGAAATACG.

This clone was observed a handful of times. Gene labels here are mouse ones. The sequence runs out 4 residues before the end of the CDR3; the remainder is reconstructed from the germline J gene. The chain couples TRBV1 to TRBJ2-1; D is uncertain. This CDR3 has 11 amino acids. Per germline, CDR1 NSQYPW and CDR2 LRSPGD (reference sequence). The CDR3: CTCSAGSEQFF. CDR3 DNA, as far as it was read: TGCACCTGCAGTGCAGGGTCT.

In regard to this clone: The gene symbols are mouse symbols. The read gets to within 4 residues of the CDR3 end, and the germline J gene fills in the rest. The V call is TRBV19, the J call TRBJ1-1, with D possibly being TRBD1 (6 bases). Germline V CDR1 and CDR2: FNHDT, SITEND (reference sequence). The CDR3 spans 13 residues. V dropped 5 bases and J dropped 3 bases, with 11 bases sitting between them. CDR3 DNA, as far as it was read: TGTGCCAGCAGACAGGGAGGGGACACA. It codes for CASRQGGDT. The entire CDR3 protein reads CASRQGGDTEVFF.

As to this clone: At residue 15, the DNA translation does not agree with TCRdb's protein; the protein displayed here is the one encoded by the DNA. Gene names are mouse gene names. The CDR3 is cut off 3 residues early in the read; its end comes from the germline J gene. This chain joins TRBV1 and TRBJ1-6; D unclear. TRBJ1-6 is an open reading frame, and its role is uncertain. The CDR3 is made up of 18 amino acids. V lost 0 bases and J lost 0, with 12 bases in between. Germline assignment: CDR1 NSQYPW and CDR2 LRSPGD (reference sequence). CDR3 DNA (partial): TGCACCTGCAGTGCAGATCTGGGGATAGTTTCCTATAATTCGCCC. Its protein product is CTCSADLGIVSYNSP. The full CDR3 protein reads CTCSADLGIVSYNSPLYF.

This clone was detected only a few times. Gene names and germline refer to mouse. The read stops 4 residues short of the end of the CDR3; the missing end is completed from the germline J gene. This chain joins TRBV17 and TRBJ2-5; 8 bases fit TRBD1. Germline V gene sequence: CDR1 MNHDT, CDR2 YYDKIL. The J segment lost 3 bases and the V segment lost 6 bases, leaving 2 bases of the junction unmatched. CDR3 length: 13 amino acids. CDR3 DNA (partial): TGTGCTAGCAGGGGGACAGGACAAGAC. This gives the protein CASRGTGQD. The CDR3, in full, reads CASRGTGQDTQYF.

This clone was counted a few times. Genes here carry mouse names. The CDR3 goes on 4 residues after the read ends, and that part is filled in from the germline J gene. This chain uses TRBV13-2 with TRBJ1-2, with a possible D match to TRBD1 (5 bases). V lost 0 bases and J lost 4, with 13 bases in between. The CDR3 contains 15 residues. Germline values: CDR1 NNHNN, CDR2 SYGAGS (reference sequence). The CDR3 sequence is CASGDAHGRGSDYTF. The CDR3 DNA, read in part, is TGTGCCAGCGGTGATGCTCACGGGAGGGGCTCC.

About this clone: Gene names refer to mouse genes. The CDR3 end falls 4 residues outside the read, so it is completed with the germline J gene. This chain links TRBV1 with TRBJ2-5; D perhaps matches TRBD1 (7 bases). Deletions cut 0 bases from V and 0 bases from J, with 10 bases between. Germline V gene data show CDR1 as NSQYPW and CDR2 as LRSPGD (reference sequence). This CDR3 region has 16 residues. The CDR3 DNA, read in part, is TGCACCTGCAGTGCAGACAGGGGGGAGAACCAAGAC. Translated, it gives CTCSADRGENQD. Given in full, the CDR3 is CTCSADRGENQDTQYF.

Concerning this clone itself: Gene names are the mouse ones. Sequencing ends 4 residues short of the CDR3 end; the germline J gene provides the rest. V gene TRBV13-3 combines with J gene TRBJ2-7, with 9 bases aligning to TRBD1. The trim removed 1 base at V and 0 bases at J, leaving 2 bases unmatched. Germline V gene sequence: CDR1 NNHDY, CDR2 SYVADS. The CDR3 sequence is 15 residues long. CDR3 sequence reads: CASSDHRGRSYEQYF. CDR3 bases read: TGTGCCAGCAGTGATCACAGGGGGCGCTCCTAT.

About this clone itself: Gene names follow the mouse nomenclature. The read finishes 4 residues shy of the CDR3 end, and the germline J gene is used to complete it. The chain employs TRBV13-3 and TRBJ1-1, with 8 nucleotides matching TRBD1. CDR1 is NNHDY, CDR2 SYVADS, per germline. The CDR3 length is 14 residues. The trim removed 3 bases at V and 4 bases at J, leaving 5 bases unmatched. CDR3: CASSGEQGGTEVFF. The DNA read from the CDR3 is TGTGCCAGCAGTGGTGAACAGGGGGGCACA.

Of note for this clone: The germline and genes are mouse ones. The CDR3 end falls 4 residues outside the read, so it is completed with the germline J gene. The rearrangement joins TRBV19 to TRBJ2-7; 9 bases line up with TRBD1. The CDR3 extends over 14 amino acids. Germline loops: CDR1 FNHDT, CDR2 SITEND (reference sequence). CDR3 DNA (partial): TGTGCCAGCAGTATAGGGACAGGGGATTAT. This gives the protein CASSIGTGDY. The CDR3 as a whole reads CASSIGTGDYEQYF.

Points on this clone: Genes and germline come from the mouse. Read data end 4 residues before the CDR3 end; the end is taken from the germline J gene. The chain joins TRBV1 to TRBJ2-3; 8 nucleotides align to TRBD2. Trimming removed 3 bases from V and 2 bases from J; junction bases left unmatched: 4. The CDR3 has 15 amino acids. The germline gives CDR1 NSQYPW, CDR2 LRSPGD (reference sequence). The sequenced part of the CDR3 DNA is TGCACCTGCAGTGCCTGGGGGGTCGATGCAGAA. Its protein product is CTCSAWGVDAE. The CDR3 in full is CTCSAWGVDAETLYF.

A remark on this clone: The genes are named according to mouse. The CDR3 end lies 4 residues beyond the end of the read and is filled in from the germline J gene. V gene TRBV13-3 combines with J gene TRBJ2-2; tentative D call: TRBD2 (6 bases). CDR1 is NNHDY, CDR2 SYVADS, per germline. This CDR3 is built from 16 residues. The V gene lost 3 bases and the J gene lost 0 bases, with 12 bases spanning the gap. Here the CDR3 reads CASSALGAANTGQLYF. CDR3 DNA, as far as it was read: TGTGCCAGCAGTGCACTGGGAGCAGCAAACACCGGG.

This clone was detected only a few times. Genes and germline are mouse. The read terminates 4 residues before the CDR3 end, so the remaining end is supplied by the germline J gene. The chain recombines TRBV13-3 with TRBJ2-7; 7 bases align to TRBD2. This CDR3 comprises 14 residues. The germline V gene encodes CDR1 NNHDY and CDR2 SYVADS. V shed 2 bases, J shed 2 bases, and the junction held 4 bases outside the gene matches. The CDR3 bases that were read are TGTGCCAGCAGTGACTGGGGGATTACCTAT. Translation gives CASSDWGITY. The entire CDR3 sequence reads CASSDWGITYEQYF.

This clone was seen a handful of times. The gene names here belong to mouse. The read halts 4 residues ahead of the CDR3 end, with the missing end drawn from the germline J gene. The chain carries TRBV13-3 and TRBJ2-4, with 7 bases identical to TRBD2. Germline values: CDR1 NNHDY, CDR2 SYVADS. Trimming took 0 bases from V and 0 from J; bases not matched to a gene: 4. This CDR3 is built from 16 residues. The DNA read from the CDR3 is TGTGCCAGCAGTGATGCTGGGGGTCTTAGTCAAAAC. Translating it yields CASSDAGGLSQN. The whole CDR3 protein is CASSDAGGLSQNTLYF.

This clone came up a few times. The gene names here belong to mouse. Read coverage stops 4 residues before the CDR3 terminus; the germline J gene supplies the remainder. V usage is TRBV1 and J usage is TRBJ1-2, with D perhaps TRBD1 (5 bases). The CDR3 has 16 amino acids. The V end was cut by 0 bases, the J end by 0 bases, with 11 bases between. Germline V lookup: CDR1 NSQYPW, CDR2 LRSPGD (reference sequence). CDR3 residues: CTCSADTGGANSDYTF. Partial CDR3 DNA: TGCACCTGCAGTGCAGATACCGGGGGGGCAAACTCC. The full variable domain, rest sourced from reference TRBV1 and TRBJ1-2, is VTLLEQNPRWRLVPRGQAVNLRCILKNSQYPWMSWYQQDLQKQLQWLFTLRSPGDKEVKSLPGADYLATRVTDTELRLQVANMSQGRTLYCTCSADTGGANSDYTFGSGTRLLVI.

In the case of this clone: Mouse germline and gene names are used. The CDR3 end is not reached by the read, which stops 4 residues before it; the germline J gene fills it in. V and J are TRBV13-3 and TRBJ2-3, with D possibly being TRBD1 (7 bases). Trimming removed 0 bases at V and 1 base at J, with 15 bases between. The length of the CDR3 is 17 residues. Germline V gene lookup returns CDR1 NNHDY and CDR2 SYVADS. This CDR3 is CASSDEGSRGGAETLYF. CDR3 bases read: TGTGCCAGCAGTGATGAAGGGTCCAGGGGGGGTGCAGAA.

This clone has only a few counts. Genes and germline are mouse. The read stops 4 residues short of the end of the CDR3; the missing end is completed from the germline J gene. V usage is TRBV17 and J usage is TRBJ2-7; 7 bases align to TRBD1. With 2 bases clipped from V and 2 bases from J, the junction kept 9 bases outside the gene matches. CDR1 is MNHDT, CDR2 YYDKIL, per germline. The CDR3 runs to 16 residues. CDR3 residues: CASSRTQGKRTYEQYF. CDR3 DNA (partial): TGTGCTAGCAGTAGAACACAGGGGAAGAGAACCTAT.

In the case of this clone: Genes and germline come from the mouse. The read comes to an end 4 residues before the CDR3 does, leaving the germline J gene to fill in the end. This chain connects TRBV1 to TRBJ2-3; D may be TRBD1 (5 bases). CDR3 length: 16 amino acids. CDR1 is NSQYPW, CDR2 LRSPGD, per germline (reference sequence). Trimming stripped 0 bases from V and 0 bases from J, with 10 bases between. The CDR3 reads CTCSADIPGSAETLYF. Partial CDR3 DNA: TGCACCTGCAGTGCAGATATCCCAGGGAGTGCAGAA. The whole variable domain, remainder taken from reference TRBV1 and TRBJ2-3, is VTLLEQNPRWRLVPRGQAVNLRCILKNSQYPWMSWYQQDLQKQLQWLFTLRSPGDKEVKSLPGADYLATRVTDTELRLQVANMSQGRTLYCTCSADIPGSAETLYFGSGTRLTVL.

This clone showed up just a few times. A mismatch at residue 12 separates the TCRdb protein from the translated DNA, so the protein presented here was translated from the DNA. Gene names follow the mouse nomenclature. The read ends 3 residues before the CDR3 terminus; that terminus is restored from the germline J gene. The J gene is TRBJ1-6, the V gene TRBV1; D is ambiguous. TRBJ1-6 is recorded as an ORF, its role being uncertain. The germline V and J ends were trimmed by 1 base and 8 bases, with 12 bases remaining between them. The germline gives CDR1 NSQYPW, CDR2 LRSPGD (reference sequence). The CDR3 contains 15 residues. The covered CDR3 bases are TGCACCTGCAGTGCAGTGGAGCAGGATCATTCGCCC. Amino acid sequence: CTCSAVEQDHSP. From start to end, the CDR3 is CTCSAVEQDHSPLYF.

This clone showed up just a few times. Genes and germline come from the mouse. The read finishes 4 residues shy of the CDR3 end, and the germline J gene is used to complete it. The chain uses TRBV1 and TRBJ2-5; a possible D gene is TRBD2 (6 bases). The CDR3 totals 14 residues. CDR1 and CDR2 (germline): NSQYPW, LRSPGD (reference sequence). The CDR3 loop is CTCSGSGAGDTQYF. The CDR3 DNA, read in part, is TGCACCTGCAGTGGGTCTGGGGCCGGGGAC.

This clone has just a few counts. These gene names are mouse names. The sequenced part of the CDR3 DNA is TGCACCTGCAGTGCTCGGACAGGGACTTATGCT. It yields the protein CTCSARTGTYA. The full CDR3 protein is CTCSARTGTYAEQFF. The chain is built from TRBV1 and TRBJ2-1; 8 bases align to TRBD1. With the read ending 4 residues before the CDR3 end, the germline J gene is used to fill in that end. Germline assignment: CDR1 NSQYPW and CDR2 LRSPGD (reference sequence). The CDR3 is 15 residues long. The junction had 5 bases not matched to a gene; V was cut back by 3 bases and J by 4 bases.